Reported below is one TCR beta chain. Authors' analysis steps: The assay estimated nucleated cells by amplifying reference gene primers. The protocol was immunoSEQ multiplex PCR, while the TCRdb copy is restricted to in-frame clones and leaves out a portion. Clone size and the V and J calls come from that table; the DNA yielded D and trimming. The table includes approximately 140,000 clones, roughly 82% detected once. This sample was included in a study of blood T cell repertoires in COVID-19. Study as a whole: Sites across the United States, Italy and Spain contributed samples from acute and convalescent COVID-19. From T cells, B-cell-depleted T cells, or PBMCs came the material, which was cDNA or gDNA.

The CDR3 is 14 amino acids. V was pared by 4 bases and J by 2 bases, with 5 bases of the junction left unmatched. Germline V gene lookup returns CDR1 LGHDT and CDR2 YNNKEL (reference sequence). The rearrangement uses TRBV3-1 (or the pseudogene TRBV3-2) and TRBJ2-7, with 7 bases aligning to TRBD2. Sequenced material: peripheral blood. The source is a man at least 80 years old with acute or convalescent COVID-19. The CDR3 bases are TGTGCCAGCAGCCGGGCGGGGGACCCCTACGAGCAGTACTTC. Residues: CASSRAGDPYEQYF.